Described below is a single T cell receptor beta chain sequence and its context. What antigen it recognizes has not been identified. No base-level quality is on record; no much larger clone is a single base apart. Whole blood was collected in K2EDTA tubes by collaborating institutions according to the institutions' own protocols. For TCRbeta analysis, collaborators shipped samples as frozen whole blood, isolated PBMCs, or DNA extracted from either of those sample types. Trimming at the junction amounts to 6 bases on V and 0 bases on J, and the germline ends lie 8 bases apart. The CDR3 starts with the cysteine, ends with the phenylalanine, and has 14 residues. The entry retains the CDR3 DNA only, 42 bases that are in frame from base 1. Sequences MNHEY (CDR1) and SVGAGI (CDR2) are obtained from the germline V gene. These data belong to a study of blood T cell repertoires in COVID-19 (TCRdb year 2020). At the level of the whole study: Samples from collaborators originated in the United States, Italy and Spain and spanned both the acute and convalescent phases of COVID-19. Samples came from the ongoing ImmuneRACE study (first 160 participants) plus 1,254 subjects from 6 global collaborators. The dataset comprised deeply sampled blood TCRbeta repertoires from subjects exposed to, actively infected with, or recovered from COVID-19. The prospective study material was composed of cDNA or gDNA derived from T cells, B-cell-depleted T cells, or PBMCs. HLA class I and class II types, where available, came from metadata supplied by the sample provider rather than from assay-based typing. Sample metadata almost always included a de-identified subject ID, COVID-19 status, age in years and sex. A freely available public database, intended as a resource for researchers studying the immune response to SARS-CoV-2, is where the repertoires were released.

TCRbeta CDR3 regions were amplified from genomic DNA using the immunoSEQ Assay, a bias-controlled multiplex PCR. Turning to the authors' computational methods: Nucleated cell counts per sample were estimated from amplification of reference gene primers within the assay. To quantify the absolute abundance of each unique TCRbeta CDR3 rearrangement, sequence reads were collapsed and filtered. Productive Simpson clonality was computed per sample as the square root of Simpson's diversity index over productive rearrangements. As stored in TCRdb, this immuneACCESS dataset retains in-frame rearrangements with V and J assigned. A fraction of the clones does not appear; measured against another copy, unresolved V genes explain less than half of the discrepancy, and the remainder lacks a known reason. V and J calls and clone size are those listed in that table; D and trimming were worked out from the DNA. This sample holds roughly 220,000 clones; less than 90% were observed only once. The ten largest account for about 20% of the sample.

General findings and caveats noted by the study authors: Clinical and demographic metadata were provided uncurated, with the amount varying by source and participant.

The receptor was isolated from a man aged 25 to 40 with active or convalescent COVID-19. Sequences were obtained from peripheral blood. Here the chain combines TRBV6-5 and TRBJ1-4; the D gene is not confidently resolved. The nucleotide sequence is TGTGCCAGCAGCACCGGGACAACTAATGAAAAACTGTTTTTT. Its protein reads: CASSTGTTNEKLFF.